This T cell receptor (beta chain) derives from a study of human T cells and chemical hapten exposure. In the authors' workflow: TCR counts had a median of approximately 87,000 per sample and spanned roughly 23,224 to 700,000. TCRdb fed the RACE reads into MiXCR, producing one record per CDR3 protein. In this record, the V and J calls reflect TCRdb's handling and not the investigators' own analysis. Among around 380,000 distinct CDR3 sequences listed, 5% to 6.5% were seen once. General study findings and limits: Positive correlation was observed between PT1 expanded TCR counts and patch test score.

V dropped 2 bases and J dropped 3 bases, with 14 bases sitting between them. This CDR3 has 16 residues. Germline assignment: CDR1 MNHNS and CDR2 SASEGT. Time point: pre-sensitization, week 0. As to treatment: therapeutic diphenylcyclopropenone sensitization with weekly scalp DPC. For this clonotype: The antigen is not known.

This rearrangement joins TRBV6-1 to TRBJ2-1, with a tentative D call TRBD1 (5 bases). The sample consisted of whole blood, taken in connection with sensitization to the hapten diphenylcyclopropenone (DPC). This receptor was identified in a young woman with alopecia areata. Some clones in this sample may be carry-over from other donors' samples. CDR3 amino acids: CASSEYASGFYNEQFF. Here the CDR3 DNA reads TGTGCCAGCAGTGAATATGCGTCAGGGTTCTACAATGAGCAGTTCTTC.